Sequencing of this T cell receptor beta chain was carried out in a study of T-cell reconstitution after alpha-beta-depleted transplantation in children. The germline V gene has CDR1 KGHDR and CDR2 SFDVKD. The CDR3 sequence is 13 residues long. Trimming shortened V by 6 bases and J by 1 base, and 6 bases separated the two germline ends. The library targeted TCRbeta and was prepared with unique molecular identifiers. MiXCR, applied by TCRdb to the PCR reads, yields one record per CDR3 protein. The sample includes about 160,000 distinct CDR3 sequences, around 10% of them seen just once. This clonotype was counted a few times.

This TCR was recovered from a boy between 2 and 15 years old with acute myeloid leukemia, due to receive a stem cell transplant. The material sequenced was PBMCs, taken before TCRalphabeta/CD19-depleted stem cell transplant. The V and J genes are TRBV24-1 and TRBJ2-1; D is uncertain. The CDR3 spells CATSSRSYNEQFF. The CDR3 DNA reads TGTGCCACCAGTTCACGGTCCTACAATGAGCAGTTCTTC.